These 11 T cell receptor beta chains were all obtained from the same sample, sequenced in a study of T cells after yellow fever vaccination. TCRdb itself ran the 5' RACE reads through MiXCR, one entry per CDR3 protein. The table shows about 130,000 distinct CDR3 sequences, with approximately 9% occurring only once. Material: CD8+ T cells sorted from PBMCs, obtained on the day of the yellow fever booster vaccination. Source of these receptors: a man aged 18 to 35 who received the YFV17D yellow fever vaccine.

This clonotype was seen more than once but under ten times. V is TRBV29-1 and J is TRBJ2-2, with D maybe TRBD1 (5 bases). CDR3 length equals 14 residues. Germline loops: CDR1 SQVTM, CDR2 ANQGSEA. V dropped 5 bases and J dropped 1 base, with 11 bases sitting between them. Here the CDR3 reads CSVILRGNTGELFF. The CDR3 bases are TGCAGCGTTATTTTAAGGGGGAACACCGGGGAGCTGTTTTTT.

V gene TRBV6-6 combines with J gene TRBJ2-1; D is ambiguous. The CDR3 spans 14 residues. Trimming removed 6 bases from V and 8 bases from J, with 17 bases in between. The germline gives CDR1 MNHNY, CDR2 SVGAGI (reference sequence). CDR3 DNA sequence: TGTGCCAGCAGGCCGACGGCCGTGAGGCATGAGCAGTTCTTC. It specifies CASRPTAVRHEQFF.

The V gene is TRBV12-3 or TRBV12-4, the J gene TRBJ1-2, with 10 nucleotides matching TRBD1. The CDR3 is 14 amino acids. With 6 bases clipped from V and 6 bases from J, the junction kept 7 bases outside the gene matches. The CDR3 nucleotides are TGTGCCAGCAGCGACTTGACAGGGGGCCATGGCTACACCTTC. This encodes CASSDLTGGHGYTF.

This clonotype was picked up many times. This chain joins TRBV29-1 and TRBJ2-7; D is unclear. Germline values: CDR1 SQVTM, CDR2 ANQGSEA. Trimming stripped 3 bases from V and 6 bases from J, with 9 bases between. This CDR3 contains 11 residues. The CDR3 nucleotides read TGCAGCGTTGACGCACAAAGCGAGCAGTACTTC. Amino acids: CSVDAQSEQYF.

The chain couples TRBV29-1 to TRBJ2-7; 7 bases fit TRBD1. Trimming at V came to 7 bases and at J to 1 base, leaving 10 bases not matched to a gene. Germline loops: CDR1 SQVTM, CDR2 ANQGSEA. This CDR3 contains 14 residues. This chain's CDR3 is CSAAGQANSYEQYF. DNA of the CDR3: TGCAGCGCCGCTGGACAGGCTAATTCCTACGAGCAGTACTTC.

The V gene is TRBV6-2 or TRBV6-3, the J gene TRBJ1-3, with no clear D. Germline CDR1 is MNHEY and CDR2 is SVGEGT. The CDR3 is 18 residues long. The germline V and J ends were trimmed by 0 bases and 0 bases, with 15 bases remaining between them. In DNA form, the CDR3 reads TGTGCCAGCAGTTACTCAACAGAAAAAGAGGCCTCTGGAAACACCATATATTTT. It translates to CASSYSTEKEASGNTIYF.

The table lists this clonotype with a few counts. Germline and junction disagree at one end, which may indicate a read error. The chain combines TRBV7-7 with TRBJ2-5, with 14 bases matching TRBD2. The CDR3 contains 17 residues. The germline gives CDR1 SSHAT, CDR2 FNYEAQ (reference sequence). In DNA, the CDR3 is TGTGCTAGCAGCTTGGGACTAGCGGGGGTCGGGCAAGAGACCCAGTACTTC. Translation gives CASSLGLAGVGQETQYF.

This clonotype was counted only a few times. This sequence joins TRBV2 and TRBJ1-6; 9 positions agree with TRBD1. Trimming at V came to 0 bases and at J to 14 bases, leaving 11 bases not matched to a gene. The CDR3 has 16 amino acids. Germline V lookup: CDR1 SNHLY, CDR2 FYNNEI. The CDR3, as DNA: TGTGCCAGCAGTGAAGCCAGGACAGGGGATCCCAGGGCCCTCCACTTT. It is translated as CASSEARTGDPRALHF. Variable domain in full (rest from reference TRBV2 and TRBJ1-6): EPEVTQTPSHQVTQMGQEVILRCVPISNHLYFYWYRQILGQKVEFLVSFYNNEISEKSEIFDDQFSVERPDGSNFTLKIRSTKLEDSAMYFCASSEARTGDPRALHFGNGTRLTVT.

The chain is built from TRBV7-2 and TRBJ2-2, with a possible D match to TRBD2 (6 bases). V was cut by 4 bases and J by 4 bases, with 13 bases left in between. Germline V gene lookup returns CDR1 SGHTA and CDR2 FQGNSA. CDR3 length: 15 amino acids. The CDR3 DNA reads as TGTGCCAGCAGCTGGAGCAGGAGGGCCACCGGGGAGCTGTTTTTT. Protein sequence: CASSWSRRATGELFF.

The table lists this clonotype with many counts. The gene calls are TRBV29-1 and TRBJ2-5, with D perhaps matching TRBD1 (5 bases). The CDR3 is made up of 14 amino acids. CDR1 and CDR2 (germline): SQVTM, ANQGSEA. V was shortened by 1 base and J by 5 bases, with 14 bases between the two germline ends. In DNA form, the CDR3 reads TGCAGCGTTGAAGGACCTAAGGGGTGGGAGACCCAGTACTTC. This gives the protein CSVEGPKGWETQYF.

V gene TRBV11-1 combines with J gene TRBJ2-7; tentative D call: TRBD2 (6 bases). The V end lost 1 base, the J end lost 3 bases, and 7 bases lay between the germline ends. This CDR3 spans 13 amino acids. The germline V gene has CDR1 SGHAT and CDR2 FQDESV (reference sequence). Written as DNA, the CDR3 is TGTGCCAGCAGCTTAGGGAGGGTCTACGAGCAGTACGTC. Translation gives CASSLGRVYEQYV.